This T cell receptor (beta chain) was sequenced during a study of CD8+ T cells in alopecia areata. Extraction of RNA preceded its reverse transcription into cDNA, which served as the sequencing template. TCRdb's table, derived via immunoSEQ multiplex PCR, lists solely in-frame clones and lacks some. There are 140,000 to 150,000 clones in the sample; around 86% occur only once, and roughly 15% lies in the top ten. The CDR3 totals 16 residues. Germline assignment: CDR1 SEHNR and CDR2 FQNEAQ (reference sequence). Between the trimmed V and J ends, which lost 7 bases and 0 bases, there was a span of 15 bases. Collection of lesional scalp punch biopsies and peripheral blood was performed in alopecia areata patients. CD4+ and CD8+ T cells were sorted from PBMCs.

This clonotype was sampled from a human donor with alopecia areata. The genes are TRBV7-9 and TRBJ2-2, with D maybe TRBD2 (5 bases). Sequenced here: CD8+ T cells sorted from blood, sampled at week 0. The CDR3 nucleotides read TGTGCCAGCATCCTTAGAGGACTTCCGAACACCGGGGAGCTGTTTTTT. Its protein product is CASILRGLPNTGELFF.